This is a list of T cell receptor beta chains from one sample in a study of blood T cells in healthy people across ages. MiXCR, run by TCRdb on the 5' RACE reads, gives a single entry per CDR3 protein. The table includes about 1.8 million distinct CDR3 sequences, 49% detected once. The source material was blood. Receptors originate from a woman in her thirties or forties in good health. The CDR3 runs from the conserved cysteine through the conserved F or W. The D gene is left open where the match is weak. Clone size is not always given. Where it is, it says once, few, many or a class for expanded clones.

clone size,J gene,V gene,D gene,CDR3 DNA,CDR3 protein
-,TRBJ1-2,TRBV20-1,TRBD1,TGCAGTGCTAGAGAGAAGGGACAGTACTATGGCTACACCTTC,CSAREKGQYYGYTF
many,TRBJ2-5,TRBV6-6,-,TGTGCCAGCAGTTACCTAAAAGAGACCCAGTACTTC,CASSYLKETQYF
-,TRBJ2-7,TRBV20-1,TRBD2,TGCAGTGCTAGCCCTCAGTTTGGCGGGGGGCGATACGAGCAGTACTTC,CSASPQFGGGRYEQYF
many,TRBJ2-7,TRBV11-2,TRBD1,TGTGCCAGCAGCTCCGGGACAGGGGACTACGAGCAGTACTTC,CASSSGTGDYEQYF
-,TRBJ2-1,TRBV5-1,-,TGCGCCAGCCGACTGTACTCCTACAATGAGCAGTTCTTC,CASRLYSYNEQFF
-,TRBJ2-5,TRBV24-1,-,TGTGCCACCAGTTTGACAGGTTCACCAGAGACCCAGTACTTC,CATSLTGSPETQYF
-,TRBJ2-3,TRBV28,TRBD2,TGTGCCAGCAGTGCTCCGATAGCGGGGCGAAGCACAGATACGCAGTATTTT,CASSAPIAGRSTDTQYF
-,TRBJ2-5,TRBV20-1,-,TGCAGTGCTAGAGTTCGGCTAGACCCACGGGGAGAGACCCAGTACTTC,CSARVRLDPRGETQYF
-,TRBJ2-5,TRBV20-1,TRBD2,TGCAGTGCCCCAAGAAGCGGGGGGGCCAATGAGCAGTACTTC,CSAPRSGGANEQYF
-,TRBJ2-7,TRBV4-2,-,TGTGCCAGCAGCCAAGTAACGGTCGGAAGCTCCTACGAGCAGTACTTC,CASSQVTVGSSYEQYF
-,TRBJ2-6,TRBV6-2/TRBV6-3,-,TGTGCCAGCCTTCCGTACCAGGGGACAGGGGCCAACGTCCTGACTTTC,CASLPYQGTGANVLTF
few,TRBJ1-2,TRBV6-5,TRBD1,TGTGCCAGCAGTTCTTATTTACAGGGGATTGGCTATGGCTACACCTTC,CASSSYLQGIGYGYTF
-,TRBJ2-4,TRBV10-3,-,TGTGCCATCAGCCCCGGGTCCTACGGGCAGTACTTC,CAISPGSYGQYF
-,TRBJ2-7,TRBV7-2,-,TGTGCCAGCAGCGTAGACCCACAGGGCGAGCAGTACTTC,CASSVDPQGEQYF
-,TRBJ1-2,TRBV7-2,-,TGTGCCAGCAGCTTACCGAGGGGTGGGCCCTATGGCTACACCTTC,CASSLPRGGPYGYTF
-,TRBJ2-5,TRBV5-5,TRBD2,TGTGCCAGCAGCTTCCACGAACTAGCGGGGGGTCAAGAGACCCAGTACTTC,CASSFHELAGGQETQYF
-,TRBJ2-1,TRBV7-9,TRBD2,TGTGCCAGTCCCTTTGGCGGGGGGGCCGAAAATGAGCAGTTCTTC,CASPFGGGAENEQFF
-,TRBJ1-5,TRBV19,TRBD1,TGTGCCAGTAGTATGGGCAGGGGGCCGGATCAGCCCCAGCATTTT,CASSMGRGPDQPQHF
-,TRBJ2-7,TRBV4-3,TRBD1,TGCGCCAGCAGCCAGGCAGGGGGCATCAACGAGCAGTACTTC,CASSQAGGINEQYF
-,TRBJ2-5,TRBV27,TRBD1,TGCGCCCCGACAGGGAAAGAGACCCAGTACTTC,CAPTGKETQYF
-,TRBJ1-5,TRBV24-1,-,TGTGCCACCAGTGAAGACAGGAATCAGCCCCAGCATTTT,CATSEDRNQPQHF
-,TRBJ2-3,TRBV3-1,-,TGTGCCAGCCGGGAAGGGGGGCAGGATACGCAGTATTTT,CASREGGQDTQYF